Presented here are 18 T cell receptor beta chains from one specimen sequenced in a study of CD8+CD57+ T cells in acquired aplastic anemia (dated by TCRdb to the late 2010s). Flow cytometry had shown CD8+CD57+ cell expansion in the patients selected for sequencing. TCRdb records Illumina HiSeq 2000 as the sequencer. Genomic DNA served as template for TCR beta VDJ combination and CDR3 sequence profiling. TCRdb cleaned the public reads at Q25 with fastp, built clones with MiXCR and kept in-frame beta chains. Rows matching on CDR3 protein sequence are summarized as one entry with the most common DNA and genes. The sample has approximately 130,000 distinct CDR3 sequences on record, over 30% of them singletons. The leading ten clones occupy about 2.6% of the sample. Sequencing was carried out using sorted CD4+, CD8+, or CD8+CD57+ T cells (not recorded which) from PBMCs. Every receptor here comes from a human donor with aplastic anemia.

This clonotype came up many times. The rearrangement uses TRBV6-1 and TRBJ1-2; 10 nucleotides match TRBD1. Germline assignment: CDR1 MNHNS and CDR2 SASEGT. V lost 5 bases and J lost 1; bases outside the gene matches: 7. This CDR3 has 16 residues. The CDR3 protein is CASSNRQGARNYGYTF. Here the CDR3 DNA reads TGTGCCAGCAGTAATCGACAGGGGGCGCGTAACTATGGCTACACCTTC.

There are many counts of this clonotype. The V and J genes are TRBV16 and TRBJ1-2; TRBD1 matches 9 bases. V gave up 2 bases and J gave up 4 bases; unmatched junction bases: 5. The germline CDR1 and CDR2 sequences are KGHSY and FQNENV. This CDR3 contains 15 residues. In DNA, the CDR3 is TGTGCCAGCAGCCAAGGGACAGGGACCGTCTATGGCTACACCTTC. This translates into CASSQGTGTVYGYTF. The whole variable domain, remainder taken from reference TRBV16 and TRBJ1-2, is GEEVAQTPKHLVRGEGQKAKLYCAPIKGHSYVFWYQQVLKNEFKFLISFQNENVFDETGMPKERFSAKCLPNSPCSLEIQATKLEDSAVYFCASSQGTGTVYGYTFGSGTRLTVV.

DNA for the CDR3: TGTGCCAGCACCTCGGGGACAGGGCCAGGGATGTTCTATGGCTACACCTTC. It specifies CASTSGTGPGMFYGYTF. V usage is TRBV5-4 and J usage is TRBJ1-2; the match to TRBD1 covers 9 bases. Trimming took 6 bases from V and 4 from J; bases not matched to a gene: 16. The CDR3 covers 17 residues. CDR1 is SGHNT, CDR2 YYREEE, per germline (reference sequence).

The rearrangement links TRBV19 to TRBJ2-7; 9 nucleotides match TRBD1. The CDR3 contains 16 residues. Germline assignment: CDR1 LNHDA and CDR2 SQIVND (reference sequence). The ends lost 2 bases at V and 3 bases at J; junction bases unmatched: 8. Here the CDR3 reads CASSISSPGQGYEQYF. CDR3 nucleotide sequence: TGTGCCAGTAGTATATCTTCCCCGGGACAGGGCTACGAGCAGTACTTC.

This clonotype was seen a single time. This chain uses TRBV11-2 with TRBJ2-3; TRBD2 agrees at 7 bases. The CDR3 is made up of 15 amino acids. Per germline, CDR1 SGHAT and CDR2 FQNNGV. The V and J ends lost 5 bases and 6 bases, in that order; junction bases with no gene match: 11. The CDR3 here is CASSRRGGAGDTQYF. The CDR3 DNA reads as TGTGCCAGCAGCCGGAGGGGCGGAGCGGGGGATACGCAGTATTTT.

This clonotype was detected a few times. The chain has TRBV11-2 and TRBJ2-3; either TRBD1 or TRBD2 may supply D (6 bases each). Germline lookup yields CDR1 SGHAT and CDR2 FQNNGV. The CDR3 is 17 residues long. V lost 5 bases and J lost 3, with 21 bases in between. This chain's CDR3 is CASSAQGGNRGTDTQYF. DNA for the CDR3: TGTGCCAGCAGCGCCCAAGGGGGGAACCGGGGAACAGATACGCAGTATTTT.

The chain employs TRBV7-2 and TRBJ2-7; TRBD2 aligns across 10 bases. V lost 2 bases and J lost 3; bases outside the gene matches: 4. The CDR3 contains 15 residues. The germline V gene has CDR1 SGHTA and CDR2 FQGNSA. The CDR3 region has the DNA TGTGCCAGCAGCTTAATAGCGGGGGGCGGCTACGAGCAGTACGTC. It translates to CASSLIAGGGYEQYV.

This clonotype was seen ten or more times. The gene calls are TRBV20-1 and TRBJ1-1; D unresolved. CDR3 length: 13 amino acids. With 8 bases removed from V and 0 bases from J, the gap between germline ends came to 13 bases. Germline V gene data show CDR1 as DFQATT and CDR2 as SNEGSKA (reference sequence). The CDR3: CSPLEHMNTEAFF. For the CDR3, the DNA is TGCAGTCCCCTTGAGCACATGAACACTGAAGCTTTCTTT.

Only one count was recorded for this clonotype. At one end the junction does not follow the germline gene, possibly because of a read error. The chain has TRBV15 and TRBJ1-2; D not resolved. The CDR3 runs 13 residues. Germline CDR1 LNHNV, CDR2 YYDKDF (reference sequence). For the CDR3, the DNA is TGTGCCACCAGCACCCTGGGGAGGGCTGGCCACACCTTC. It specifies CATSTLGRAGHTF. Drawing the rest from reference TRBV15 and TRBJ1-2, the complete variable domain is DAMVIQNPRYQVTQFGKPVTLSCSQTLNHNVMYWYQQKSSQAPKLLFHYYDKDFNNEADTPDNFQSRRPNTSFCFLDIRSPGLGDTAMYLCATSTLGRAGHTFGSGTRLTVV.

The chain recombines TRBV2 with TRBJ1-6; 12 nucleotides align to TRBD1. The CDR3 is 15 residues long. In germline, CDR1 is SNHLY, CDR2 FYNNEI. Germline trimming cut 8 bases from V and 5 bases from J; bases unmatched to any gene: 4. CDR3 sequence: CASSGQGANNSPLHF. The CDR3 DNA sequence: TGTGCCAGCTCGGGACAGGGGGCAAATAATTCACCCCTCCACTTT.

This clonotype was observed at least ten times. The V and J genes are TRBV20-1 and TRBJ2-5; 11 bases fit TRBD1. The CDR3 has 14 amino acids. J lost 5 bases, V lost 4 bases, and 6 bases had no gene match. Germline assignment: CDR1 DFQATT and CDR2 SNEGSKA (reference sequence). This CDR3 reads CSATDRGRSETQYF. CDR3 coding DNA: TGCAGTGCTACGGACAGGGGGCGATCGGAGACCCAGTACTTC.

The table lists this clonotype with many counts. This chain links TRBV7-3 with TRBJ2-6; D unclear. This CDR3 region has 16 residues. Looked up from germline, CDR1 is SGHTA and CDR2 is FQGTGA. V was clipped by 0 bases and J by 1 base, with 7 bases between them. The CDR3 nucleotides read TGTGCCAGCAGCTTAACGGTGGATTCTGGGGCCAACGTCCTGACTTTC. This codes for CASSLTVDSGANVLTF.

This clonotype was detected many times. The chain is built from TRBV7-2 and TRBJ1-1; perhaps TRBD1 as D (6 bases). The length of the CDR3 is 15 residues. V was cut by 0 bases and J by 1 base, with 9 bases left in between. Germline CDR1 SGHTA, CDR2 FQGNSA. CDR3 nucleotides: TGTGCCAGCAGCTTAGCCGGGACAAAGAACACTGAAGCTTTCTTT. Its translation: CASSLAGTKNTEAFF. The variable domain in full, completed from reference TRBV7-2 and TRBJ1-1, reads GAGVSQSPSNKVTEKGKDVELRCDPISGHTALYWYRQSLGQGLEFLIYFQGNSAPDKSGLPSDRFSAERTGGSVSTLTIQRTQQEDSAVYLCASSLAGTKNTEAFFGQGTRLTVV.

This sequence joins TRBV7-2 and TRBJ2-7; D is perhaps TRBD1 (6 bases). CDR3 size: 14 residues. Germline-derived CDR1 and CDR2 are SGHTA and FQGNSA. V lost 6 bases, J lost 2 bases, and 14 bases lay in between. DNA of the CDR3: TGTGCCAGCAGAATCGCAGGGGAAACCTACGAGCAGTACTTC. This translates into CASRIAGETYEQYF. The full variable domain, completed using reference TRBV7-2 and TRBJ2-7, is GAGVSQSPSNKVTEKGKDVELRCDPISGHTALYWYRQSLGQGLEFLIYFQGNSAPDKSGLPSDRFSAERTGGSVSTLTIQRTQQEDSAVYLCASRIAGETYEQYFGPGTRLTVT.

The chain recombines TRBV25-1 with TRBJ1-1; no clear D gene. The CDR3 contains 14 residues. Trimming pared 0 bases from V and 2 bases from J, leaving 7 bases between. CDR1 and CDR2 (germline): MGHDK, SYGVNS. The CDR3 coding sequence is TGTGCCAGCAGTGAATACCAGGATAACACTGAAGCTTTCTTT. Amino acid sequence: CASSEYQDNTEAFF.

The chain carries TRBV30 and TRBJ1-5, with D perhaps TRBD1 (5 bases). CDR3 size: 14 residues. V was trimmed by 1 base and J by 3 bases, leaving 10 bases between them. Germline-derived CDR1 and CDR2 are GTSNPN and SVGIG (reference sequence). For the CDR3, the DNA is TGTGCCTGGAGTGGGATGGGGCCCAATCAGCCCCAGCATTTT. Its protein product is CAWSGMGPNQPQHF.

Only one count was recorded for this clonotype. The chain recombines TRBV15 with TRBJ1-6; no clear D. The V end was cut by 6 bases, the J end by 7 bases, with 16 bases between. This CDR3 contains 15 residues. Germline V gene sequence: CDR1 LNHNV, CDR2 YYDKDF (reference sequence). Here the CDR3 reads CATRTDPTANSPLHF. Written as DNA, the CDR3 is TGTGCCACCAGGACGGACCCCACGGCAAATTCACCCCTCCACTTT.

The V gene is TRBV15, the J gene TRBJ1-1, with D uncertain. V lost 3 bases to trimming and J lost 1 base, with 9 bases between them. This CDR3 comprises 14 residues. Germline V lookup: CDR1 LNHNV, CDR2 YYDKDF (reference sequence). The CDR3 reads CATSREGRNTEAFF. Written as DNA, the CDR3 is TGTGCCACCAGCAGGGAGGGTCGGAACACTGAAGCTTTCTTT.